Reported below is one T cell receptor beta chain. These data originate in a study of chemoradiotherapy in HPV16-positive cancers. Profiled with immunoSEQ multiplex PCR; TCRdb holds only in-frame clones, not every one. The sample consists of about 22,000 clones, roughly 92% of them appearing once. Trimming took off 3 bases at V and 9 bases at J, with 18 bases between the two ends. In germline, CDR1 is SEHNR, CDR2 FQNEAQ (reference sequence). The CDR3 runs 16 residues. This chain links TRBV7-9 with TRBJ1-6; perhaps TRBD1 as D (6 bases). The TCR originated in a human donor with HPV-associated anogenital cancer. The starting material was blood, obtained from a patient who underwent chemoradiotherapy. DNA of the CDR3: TGTGCCAGCAGCTTTAGTAGCGGGGGCTCGGGTTCACCCCTCCACTTT. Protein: CASSFSSGGSGSPLHF.